Sequencing of this T cell receptor (beta chain) was carried out in a study of blood T cell repertoires in COVID-19. As for the study in general: Whether acute or convalescent, the COVID-19 samples came from the United States, Italy and Spain.

Methods used by the authors: From reference gene primer amplification, estimates of nucleated cell counts were derived. Profiled with immunoSEQ multiplex PCR; TCRdb holds only in-frame clones, not every one. V, J and clone size reflect that table, while D and trimming were determined from the DNA. Of fewer than 400,000 clones in the sample, 85% to 90% are singletons; the top ten hold 1.7%. Germline-derived CDR1 and CDR2 are LGHDT and YNNKEL (reference sequence). The CDR3 is made up of 16 amino acids. V trimming: 5 bases; J trimming: 0 bases; junction bases outside the gene matches: 7. This clone was detected only once. Participants came from about two dozen US areas, aged roughly 18 to 95 years. Resolution of symptoms, clearance, or two negative PCRs was present in recovered Cohort 3 donors.

V gene TRBV3-1 (or the pseudogene TRBV3-2) combines with J gene TRBJ1-1; TRBD1 matches 9 bases. The sequence derives from a woman in her twenties or thirties who had recovered from COVID-19. The sequenced sample was PBMCs or T cells enriched from blood (not recorded which). CDR3 loop: CASSDTGGGMNTEAFF. CDR3 DNA sequence: TGTGCCAGCAGCGATACAGGGGGCGGCATGAACACTGAAGCTTTCTTT.